This T cell receptor (beta chain) was recovered during a study of blood T cell repertoires in COVID-19. Study-level information: Italy, Spain and the United States were the sources of the convalescent and acute COVID-19 samples. T cells, B-cell-depleted T cells, or PBMCs provided the cDNA or gDNA that served as material.

This CDR3 is 13 amino acids long. Trimming pared 5 bases from V and 0 bases from J, leaving 4 bases between. Germline V gene lookup returns CDR1 SEHNR and CDR2 FQNEAQ (reference sequence). Assay: immunoSEQ multiplex PCR; the TCRdb copy retains only in-frame clones and omits some. The sample includes around 160,000 clones, 70% to 90% of them seen just once. The sequence was obtained from a woman aged 60 to 75 with COVID-19, enrolled during active disease. Sequencing input: peripheral blood. The V and J genes are TRBV7-9 and TRBJ2-2; D gene unclear. In DNA form, the CDR3 reads TGTGCCAGCAGCCCGGCGAACACCGGGGAGCTGTTTTTT. Its translation is CASSPANTGELFF.